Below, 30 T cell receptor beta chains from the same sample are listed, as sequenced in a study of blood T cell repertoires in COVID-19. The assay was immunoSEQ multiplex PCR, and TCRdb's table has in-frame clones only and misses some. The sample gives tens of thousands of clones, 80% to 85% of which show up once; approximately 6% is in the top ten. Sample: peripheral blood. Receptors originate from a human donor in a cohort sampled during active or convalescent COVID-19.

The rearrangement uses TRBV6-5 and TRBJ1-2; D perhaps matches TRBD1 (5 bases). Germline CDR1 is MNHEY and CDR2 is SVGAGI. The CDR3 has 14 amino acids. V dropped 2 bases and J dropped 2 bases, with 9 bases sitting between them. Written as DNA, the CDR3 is TGTGCCAGCAGTTACGGGAGGGGAAACTATGGCTACACCTTC. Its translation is CASSYGRGNYGYTF.

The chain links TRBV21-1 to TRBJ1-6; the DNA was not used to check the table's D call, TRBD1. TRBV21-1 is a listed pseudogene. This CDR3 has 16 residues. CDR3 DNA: TGTGCCAGCTCGAAGACAGTTTTTGGTCCAGATTCACCCCTCCACTTT. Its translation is CASSKTVFGPDSPLHF.

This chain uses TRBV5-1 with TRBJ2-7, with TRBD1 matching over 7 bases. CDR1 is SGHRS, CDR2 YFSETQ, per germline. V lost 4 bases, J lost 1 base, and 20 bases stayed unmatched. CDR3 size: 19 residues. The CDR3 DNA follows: TGCGCCAGCAGCCGCTTGGTTGGGGCAGGGGGAAAGAGTTCCTACGAGCAGTACTTC. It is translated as CASSRLVGAGGKSSYEQYF.

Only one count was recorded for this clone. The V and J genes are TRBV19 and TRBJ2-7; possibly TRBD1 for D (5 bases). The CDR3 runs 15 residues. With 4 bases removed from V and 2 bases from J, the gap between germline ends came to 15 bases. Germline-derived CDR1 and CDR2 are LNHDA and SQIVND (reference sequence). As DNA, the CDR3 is TGTGCCAGTAGTACTCAGGGTGGGGTAGCCTACGAGCAGTACTTC. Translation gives CASSTQGGVAYEQYF.

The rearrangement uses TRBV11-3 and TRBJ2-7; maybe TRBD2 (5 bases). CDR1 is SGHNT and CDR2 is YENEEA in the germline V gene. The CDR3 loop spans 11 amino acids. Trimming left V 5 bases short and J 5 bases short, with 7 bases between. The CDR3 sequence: CASSPGDEQYF. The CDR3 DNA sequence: TGTGCCAGCAGCCCCGGGGACGAGCAGTACTTC.

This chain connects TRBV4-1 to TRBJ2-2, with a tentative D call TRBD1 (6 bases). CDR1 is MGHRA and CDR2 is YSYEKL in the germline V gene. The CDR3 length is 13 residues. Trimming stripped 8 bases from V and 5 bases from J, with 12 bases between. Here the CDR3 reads CASGHTGTGELFF. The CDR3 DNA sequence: TGCGCCAGCGGACATACAGGGACCGGGGAGCTGTTTTTT.

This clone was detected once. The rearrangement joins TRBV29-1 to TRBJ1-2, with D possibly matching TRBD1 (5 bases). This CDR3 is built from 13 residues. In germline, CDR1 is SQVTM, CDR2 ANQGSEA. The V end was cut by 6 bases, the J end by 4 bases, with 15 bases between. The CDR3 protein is CSVMGTGGYGYTF. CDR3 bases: TGCAGCGTGATGGGGACTGGAGGCTATGGCTACACCTTC.

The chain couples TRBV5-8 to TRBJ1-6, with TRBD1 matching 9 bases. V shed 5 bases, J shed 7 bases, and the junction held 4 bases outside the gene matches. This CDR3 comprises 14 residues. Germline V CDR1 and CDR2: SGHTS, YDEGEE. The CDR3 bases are TGTGCCAGCAGTTTAGGACAGGGGAATTCACCCCTCCACTTT. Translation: CASSLGQGNSPLHF.

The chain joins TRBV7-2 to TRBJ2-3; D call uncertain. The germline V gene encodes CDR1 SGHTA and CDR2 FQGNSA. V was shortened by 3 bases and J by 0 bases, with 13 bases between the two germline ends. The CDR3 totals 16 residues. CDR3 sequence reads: CASSFPGSSSTDTQYF. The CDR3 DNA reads TGTGCCAGCAGCTTCCCCGGGTCCTCAAGCACAGATACGCAGTATTTT.

CDR3 protein: CASSPNLQGTDTQYF. The CDR3 bases are TGTGCCAGCAGCCCTAATCTACAGGGCACAGATACGCAGTATTTT. V gene TRBV4-2 combines with J gene TRBJ2-3; possibly TRBD1 for D (5 bases). The V and J ends lost 4 bases and 1 base respectively, with 12 bases between them. The CDR3 totals 15 residues. Germline V lookup: CDR1 LGHNA, CDR2 YNFKEQ.

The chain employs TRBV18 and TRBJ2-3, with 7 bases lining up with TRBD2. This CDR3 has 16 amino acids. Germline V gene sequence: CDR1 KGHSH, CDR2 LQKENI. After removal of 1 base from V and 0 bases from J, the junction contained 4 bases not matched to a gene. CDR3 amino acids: CASSPRPSGSTDTQYF. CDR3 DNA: TGTGCCAGCTCACCACGTCCTAGCGGCAGCACAGATACGCAGTATTTT.

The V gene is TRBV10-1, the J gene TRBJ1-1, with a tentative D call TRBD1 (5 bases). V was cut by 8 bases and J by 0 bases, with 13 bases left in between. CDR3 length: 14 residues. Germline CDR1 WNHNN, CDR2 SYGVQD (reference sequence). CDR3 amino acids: CASPSVTVNTEAFF. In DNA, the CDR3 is TGCGCCAGCCCTAGTGTGACAGTGAACACTGAAGCTTTCTTT.

The CDR3 loop reads CASSAGQGPFSSSYEQYF. In DNA, the CDR3 is TGTGCCAGCAGCGCAGGACAGGGGCCCTTTTCTTCCTCCTACGAGCAGTACTTC. The rearrangement links TRBV11-3 to TRBJ2-7; 9 bases fit TRBD1. Germline V lookup: CDR1 SGHNT, CDR2 YENEEA. Unmatched junction bases numbered 14, after V lost 5 bases and J lost 0 bases. The CDR3 covers 18 residues. Together with reference TRBV11-3 and TRBJ2-7, the CDR3 gives the full variable domain: EAGVVQSPRYKIIEKKQPVAFWCNPISGHNTLYWYLQNLGQGPELLIRYENEEAVDDSQLPKDRFSAERLKGVDSTLKIQPAELGDSAVYLCASSAGQGPFSSSYEQYFGPGTRLTVT.

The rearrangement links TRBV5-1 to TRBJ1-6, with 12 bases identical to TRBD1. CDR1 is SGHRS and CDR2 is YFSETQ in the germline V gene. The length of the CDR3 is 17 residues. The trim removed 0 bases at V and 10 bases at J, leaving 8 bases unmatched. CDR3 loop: CASSLAGGTGGLSPLHF. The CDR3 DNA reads TGCGCCAGCAGCTTGGCGGGCGGGACAGGGGGCCTCTCACCCCTCCACTTT.

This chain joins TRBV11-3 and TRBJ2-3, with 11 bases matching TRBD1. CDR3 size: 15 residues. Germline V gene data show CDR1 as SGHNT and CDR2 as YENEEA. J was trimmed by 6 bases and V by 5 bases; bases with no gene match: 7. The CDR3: CASSLGQGAADTQYF. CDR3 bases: TGTGCCAGCAGCCTAGGACAGGGGGCAGCGGATACGCAGTATTTT.

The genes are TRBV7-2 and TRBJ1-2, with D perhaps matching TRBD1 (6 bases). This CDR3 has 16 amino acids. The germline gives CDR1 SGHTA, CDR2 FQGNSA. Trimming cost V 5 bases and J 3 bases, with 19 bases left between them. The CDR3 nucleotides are TGTGCCAGCAGCCCCACCACCAGACAGGCCGACTATGGCTACACCTTC. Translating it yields CASSPTTRQADYGYTF.

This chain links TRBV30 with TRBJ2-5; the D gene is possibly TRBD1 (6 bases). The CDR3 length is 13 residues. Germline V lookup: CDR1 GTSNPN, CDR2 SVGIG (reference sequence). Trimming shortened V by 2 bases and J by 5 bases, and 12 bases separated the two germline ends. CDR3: CAWSLRGQETQYF. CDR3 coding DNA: TGTGCCTGGAGTCTCAGGGGCCAGGAGACCCAGTACTTC.

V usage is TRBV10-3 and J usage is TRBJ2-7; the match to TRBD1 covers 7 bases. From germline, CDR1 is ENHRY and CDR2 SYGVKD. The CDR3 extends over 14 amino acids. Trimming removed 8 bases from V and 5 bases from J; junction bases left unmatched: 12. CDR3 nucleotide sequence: TGTGCCATCTCACGACAGGGTAGCGACCACGAGCAGTACTTC. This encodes CAISRQGSDHEQYF.

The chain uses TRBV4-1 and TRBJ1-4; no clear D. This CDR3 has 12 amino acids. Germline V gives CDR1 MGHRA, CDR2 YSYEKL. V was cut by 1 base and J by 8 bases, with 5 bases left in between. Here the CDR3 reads CASSQGTEKLFF. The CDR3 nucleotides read TGCGCCAGCAGCCAAGGTACAGAAAAACTGTTTTTT.

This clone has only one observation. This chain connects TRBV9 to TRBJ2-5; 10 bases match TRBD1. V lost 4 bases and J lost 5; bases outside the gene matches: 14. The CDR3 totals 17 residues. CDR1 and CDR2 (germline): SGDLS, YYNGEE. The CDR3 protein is CASSPRQGQGPRETQYF. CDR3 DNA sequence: TGTGCCAGCAGCCCCCGTCAGGGACAGGGGCCCCGGGAGACCCAGTACTTC.

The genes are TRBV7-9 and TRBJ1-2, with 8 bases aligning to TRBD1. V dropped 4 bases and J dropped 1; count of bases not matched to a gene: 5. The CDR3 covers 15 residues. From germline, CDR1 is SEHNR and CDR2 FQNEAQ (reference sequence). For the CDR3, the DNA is TGTGCCAGCAGCTCCGATGGACAGGGTAACTATGGCTACACCTTC. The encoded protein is CASSSDGQGNYGYTF. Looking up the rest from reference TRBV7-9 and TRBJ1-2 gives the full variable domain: DTGVSQNPRHKITKRGQNVTFRCDPISEHNRLYWYRQTLGQGPEFLTYFQNEAQLEKSRLLSDRFSAERPKGSFSTLEIQRTEQGDSAMYLCASSSDGQGNYGYTFGSGTRLTVV.

DNA for the CDR3: TGTGCCAGCAGGAGGGACAGGGACTATGGCTACACCTTC. Its protein product is CASRRDRDYGYTF. The rearrangement joins TRBV25-1 to TRBJ1-2, with TRBD1 identical over 9 bases. J was trimmed by 3 bases and V by 6 bases; bases with no gene match: 2. The CDR3 covers 13 residues. CDR1 MGHDK and CDR2 SYGVNS come from the germline V gene.

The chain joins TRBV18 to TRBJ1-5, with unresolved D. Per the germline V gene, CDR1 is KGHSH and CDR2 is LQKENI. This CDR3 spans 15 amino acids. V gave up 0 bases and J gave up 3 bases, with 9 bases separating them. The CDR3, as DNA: TGTGCCAGCTCACCACCGTCCCGGGTCAATCAGCCCCAGCATTTT. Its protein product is CASSPPSRVNQPQHF.

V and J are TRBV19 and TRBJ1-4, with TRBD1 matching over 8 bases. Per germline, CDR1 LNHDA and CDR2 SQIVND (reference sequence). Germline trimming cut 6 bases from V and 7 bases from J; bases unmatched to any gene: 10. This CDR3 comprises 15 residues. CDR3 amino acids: CASRALQGAGEKLFF. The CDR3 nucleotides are TGTGCCAGTAGGGCCCTTCAGGGGGCCGGTGAAAAACTGTTTTTT.

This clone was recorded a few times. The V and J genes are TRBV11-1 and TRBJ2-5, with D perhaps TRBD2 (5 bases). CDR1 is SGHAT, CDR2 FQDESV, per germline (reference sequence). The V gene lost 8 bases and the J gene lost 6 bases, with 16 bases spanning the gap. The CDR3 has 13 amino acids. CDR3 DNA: TGTGCCAGCCGGGATACGACGGAGAAGACCCAGTACTTC. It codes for CASRDTTEKTQYF.

The CDR3 DNA is TGTGCCAGCAGCCAAGGCGGGACAGGGAATTCACCCCTCCACTTT. This codes for CASSQGGTGNSPLHF. This sequence joins TRBV4-2 and TRBJ1-6; 9 positions agree with TRBD1. After removal of 1 base from V and 7 bases from J, the junction contained 2 bases not matched to a gene. CDR3 length: 15 amino acids. CDR1 LGHNA and CDR2 YNFKEQ come from the germline V gene.

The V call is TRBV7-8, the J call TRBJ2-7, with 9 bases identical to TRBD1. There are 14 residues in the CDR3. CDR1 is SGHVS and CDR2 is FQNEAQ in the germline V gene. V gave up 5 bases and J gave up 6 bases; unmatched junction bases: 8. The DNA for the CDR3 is TGTGCCAGCAGCACGGACAGGGGCAGGGTCGAGCAGTACTTC. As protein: CASSTDRGRVEQYF.

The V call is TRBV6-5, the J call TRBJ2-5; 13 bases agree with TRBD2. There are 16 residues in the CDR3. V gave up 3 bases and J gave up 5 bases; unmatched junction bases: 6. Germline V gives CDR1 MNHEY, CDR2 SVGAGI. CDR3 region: CASSYGTSGVGETQYF. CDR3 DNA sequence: TGTGCCAGCAGTTATGGGACTAGCGGGGTAGGGGAGACCCAGTACTTC.

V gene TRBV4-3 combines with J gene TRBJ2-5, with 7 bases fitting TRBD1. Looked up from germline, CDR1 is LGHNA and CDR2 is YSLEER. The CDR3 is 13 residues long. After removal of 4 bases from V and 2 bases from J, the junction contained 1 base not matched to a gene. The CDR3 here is CASSRQGQETQYF. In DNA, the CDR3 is TGCGCCAGCAGCCGACAGGGACAAGAGACCCAGTACTTC.

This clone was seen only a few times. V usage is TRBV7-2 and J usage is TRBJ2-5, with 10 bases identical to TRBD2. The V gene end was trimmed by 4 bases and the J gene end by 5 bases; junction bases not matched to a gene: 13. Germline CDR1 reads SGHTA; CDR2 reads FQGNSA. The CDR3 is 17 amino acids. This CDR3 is CASSSRLGQRGGETQYF. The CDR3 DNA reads TGTGCCAGCAGCTCAAGACTCGGCCAGCGGGGGGGGGAGACCCAGTACTTC. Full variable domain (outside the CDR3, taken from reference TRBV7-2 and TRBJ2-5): GAGVSQSPSNKVTEKGKDVELRCDPISGHTALYWYRQSLGQGLEFLIYFQGNSAPDKSGLPSDRFSAERTGGSVSTLTIQRTQQEDSAVYLCASSSRLGQRGGETQYFGPGTRLLVL.